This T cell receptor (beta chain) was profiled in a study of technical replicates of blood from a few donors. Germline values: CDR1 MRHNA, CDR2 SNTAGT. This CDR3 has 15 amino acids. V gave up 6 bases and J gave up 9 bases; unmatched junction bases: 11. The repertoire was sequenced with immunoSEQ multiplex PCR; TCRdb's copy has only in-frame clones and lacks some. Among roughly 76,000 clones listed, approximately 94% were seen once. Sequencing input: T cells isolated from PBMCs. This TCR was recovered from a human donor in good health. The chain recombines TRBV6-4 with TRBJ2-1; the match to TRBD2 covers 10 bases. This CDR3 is CASSTLAGSPGEQFF. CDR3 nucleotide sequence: TGTGCCAGCAGCACACTAGCGGGATCCCCTGGTGAGCAGTTCTTC.